These 26 T cell receptor beta chains share one sample of origin, sequenced in a study of cytomegalovirus exposure and HLA in healthy donors. 13 Jbeta primers and 60 Vbeta primers were used for the PCR. Clones were read by immunoSEQ multiplex PCR, and TCRdb kept only the in-frame ones, dropping some. The sample includes around 94,000 clones, around 60% of them seen just once. Material: PBMCs. These receptors all stem from a human donor in good health.

This clone was picked up a small number of times. V and J are TRBV27 and TRBJ1-1, with 7 bases fitting TRBD1. The ends lost 6 bases at V and 0 bases at J; junction bases unmatched: 13. Germline CDR1 is MNHEY and CDR2 is SMNVEV (reference sequence). The CDR3 extends over 17 amino acids. This CDR3 reads CASRRQGRTVLNTEAFF. DNA of the CDR3: TGTGCCAGCAGACGACAGGGCCGGACCGTGTTGAACACTGAAGCTTTCTTT.

The CDR3 DNA reads TGTGCCAGCAGAGCCGGGACAGGGAAGAGGGAGCTGTTTTTT. It codes for CASRAGTGKRELFF. This chain joins TRBV6-1 and TRBJ2-2, with 9 bases matching TRBD1. The CDR3 is 14 residues long. CDR1 and CDR2 (germline): MNHNS, SASEGT. Trimming at V came to 6 bases and at J to 9 bases, leaving 8 bases not matched to a gene.

In its sample, this clone was seen a few times. The V and J genes are TRBV28 and TRBJ2-7; 7 nucleotides match TRBD1. The CDR3 sequence is 13 residues long. The V segment lost 3 bases and the J segment 2 bases; nucleotides outside the gene matches: 1. The germline CDR1 and CDR2 sequences are MDHEN and SYDVKM. The CDR3 DNA reads TGTGCCAGCAGTTTCGGACAGGCCTACGAGCAGTACTTC. It translates to CASSFGQAYEQYF.

CDR3 nucleotides: TGTGCCAGCACCCTAGACAGGGGGCTAAACACTGAAGCTTTCTTT. This gives the protein CASTLDRGLNTEAFF. The J gene is TRBJ1-1, the V gene TRBV6-1; 10 nucleotides align to TRBD1. Germline V gives CDR1 MNHNS, CDR2 SASEGT. J lost 2 bases, V lost 7 bases, and 7 bases had no gene match. This CDR3 spans 15 amino acids.

The chain has TRBV5-1 and TRBJ2-3; D might be TRBD2 (6 bases). Germline CDR1 is SGHRS and CDR2 is YFSETQ. The CDR3 is 15 amino acids. Trimming shortened V by 3 bases and J by 5 bases, and 16 bases separated the two germline ends. The chain's CDR3 is CASSSRDSSRDTQYF. The CDR3 nucleotides are TGCGCCAGCAGCTCCAGGGACTCGAGCCGAGATACGCAGTATTTT. Variable domain in full (rest from reference TRBV5-1 and TRBJ2-3): KAGVTQTPRYLIKTRGQQVTLSCSPISGHRSVSWYQQTPGQGLQFLFEYFSETQRNKGNFPGRFSGRQFSNSRSEMNVSTLELGDSALYLCASSSRDSSRDTQYFGPGTRLTVL.

The genes are TRBV19 and TRBJ2-7, with D tentatively TRBD2 (6 bases). CDR3 length equals 15 residues. CDR1 LNHDA and CDR2 SQIVND come from the germline V gene (reference sequence). Trimming pared 4 bases from V and 3 bases from J, leaving 16 bases between. The CDR3 spells CASSKVTSVVYEQYF. The CDR3 DNA reads as TGTGCCAGTAGTAAGGTGACTAGTGTTGTCTACGAGCAGTACTTC.

Only a few counts were recorded for this clone. This CDR3 reads CASSALSGYSYNEQFF. CDR3 DNA: TGTGCCAGCAGCGCCCTTAGCGGCTACTCCTACAATGAGCAGTTCTTC. This chain uses TRBV7-9 with TRBJ2-1, with D tentatively TRBD2 (6 bases). V lost 5 bases and J lost 0, with 14 bases in between. The germline CDR1 and CDR2 sequences are SEHNR and FQNEAQ (reference sequence). This CDR3 spans 16 amino acids.

The chain has TRBV7-9 and TRBJ2-3; 8 bases align to TRBD1. CDR1 SEHNR and CDR2 FQNEAQ come from the germline V gene (reference sequence). Losses at the gene ends were 11 bases for V and 1 base for J; bases not matched to a gene: 8. The CDR3 is 14 amino acids. Here the CDR3 DNA reads TGTGCCGGCGAAACGGGACAGGGCACAGATACGCAGTATTTT. It yields the protein CAGETGQGTDTQYF.

The chain employs TRBV10-1 and TRBJ2-2; 11 positions match TRBD2. The CDR3 runs to 14 residues. Germline trimming cut 10 bases from V and 4 bases from J; bases unmatched to any gene: 5. Germline V gives CDR1 WNHNN, CDR2 SYGVQD (reference sequence). CDR3 region: CATSGLAGTGELFF. The CDR3 DNA reads TGCGCCACCTCAGGACTAGCGGGCACCGGGGAGCTGTTTTTT.

This clone was seen only a few times. V usage is TRBV4-1 and J usage is TRBJ2-7, with TRBD2 matching 7 bases. V gave up 4 bases and J gave up 5 bases; unmatched junction bases: 5. Germline values: CDR1 MGHRA, CDR2 YSYEKL. The length of the CDR3 is 13 residues. CDR3: CASSLTGTNEQYF. The CDR3 DNA sequence: TGCGCCAGCAGCCTAACCGGGACTAACGAGCAGTACTTC.

The rearrangement uses TRBV28 and TRBJ1-5, with 8 bases lining up with TRBD1. Germline-derived CDR1 and CDR2 are MDHEN and SYDVKM. The CDR3 length is 14 residues. The V gene end was trimmed by 2 bases and the J gene end by 11 bases; junction bases not matched to a gene: 8. The CDR3 DNA reads TGTGCCAGCAGTTTACACCGGACAGGGCCGGCCCAGCATTTT. Protein sequence: CASSLHRTGPAQHF.

This clone has a single count. The V call is TRBV5-1, the J call TRBJ2-2; the D is unclear. Germline lookup yields CDR1 SGHRS and CDR2 YFSETQ. The CDR3 runs to 12 residues. V lost 0 bases and J lost 6, with 3 bases in between. The DNA of the CDR3 is TGCGCCAGCAGCTTGGCGGCCGGGGAGCTGTTTTTT. Amino acid sequence: CASSLAAGELFF.

The chain couples TRBV6-1 to TRBJ2-3; 11 bases map to TRBD2. The CDR3 contains 14 residues. Germline V lookup: CDR1 MNHNS, CDR2 SASEGT. V gave up 8 bases and J gave up 7 bases; unmatched junction bases: 8. CDR3 sequence: CASSGLADIYTQYF. The CDR3 nucleotides read TGTGCCAGCTCGGGACTAGCGGATATATATACGCAGTATTTT.

The rearrangement links TRBV27 to TRBJ1-5; maybe TRBD1 (5 bases). The germline V and J ends were trimmed by 4 bases and 0 bases, with 13 bases remaining between them. The CDR3 is made up of 16 amino acids. Germline values: CDR1 MNHEY, CDR2 SMNVEV (reference sequence). In DNA, the CDR3 is TGTGCCAGCAGTTCCCTACAGGATTATAGCAATCAGCCCCAGCATTTT. Encoded protein: CASSSLQDYSNQPQHF.

CDR3 amino acids: CASSQESGTGREQYF. In DNA form, the CDR3 reads TGTGCCAGCAGCCAAGAATCCGGGACAGGGCGCGAGCAGTACTTC. This sequence joins TRBV7-6 and TRBJ2-7; TRBD1 agrees at 9 bases. Germline CDR1 and CDR2: SGHVS and FNYEAQ. The CDR3 runs to 15 residues. With 5 bases clipped from V and 6 bases from J, the junction kept 11 bases outside the gene matches.

This clone turned up a few times. The chain links TRBV25-1 to TRBJ1-3, with TRBD1 matching over 10 bases. Per germline, CDR1 MGHDK and CDR2 SYGVNS. The CDR3 is 18 amino acids. The V segment lost 5 bases and the J segment 0 bases; nucleotides outside the gene matches: 10. DNA for the CDR3: TGTGCCAGCAGTCCATGGGACAGGGGCCCCAACTCTGGAAACACCATATATTTT. Amino acids: CASSPWDRGPNSGNTIYF. The full variable domain, completed using reference TRBV25-1 and TRBJ1-3, is EADIYQTPRYLVIGTGKKITLECSQTMGHDKMYWYQQDPGMELHLIHYSYGVNSTEKGDLSSESTVSRIRTEHFPLTLESARPSHTSQYLCASSPWDRGPNSGNTIYFGEGSWLTVV.

The J gene is TRBJ2-2, the V gene TRBV6-4; possible D gene TRBD2, 6 bases. Germline V gene sequence: CDR1 MRHNA, CDR2 SNTAGT. The CDR3 runs 16 residues. Trimming removed 3 bases from V and 3 bases from J, with 14 bases in between. The CDR3 spells CASSEGIAEHTGELFF. The DNA for the CDR3 is TGTGCCAGCAGTGAGGGAATAGCGGAGCACACCGGGGAGCTGTTTTTT.

V is TRBV4-2 and J is TRBJ1-2, with a possible D match to TRBD1 (6 bases). CDR1 is LGHNA and CDR2 is YNFKEQ in the germline V gene. This CDR3 has 17 residues. V dropped 0 bases and J dropped 4 bases, with 18 bases sitting between them. The CDR3 nucleotides are TGTGCCAGCAGCCAAGATACGTCGGACAGCTCTCTCTATGGCTACACCTTC. It codes for CASSQDTSDSSLYGYTF.

This clone was counted once. The chain employs TRBV30 and TRBJ1-1; a weak D match, TRBD1 (6 bases). Germline-derived CDR1 and CDR2 are GTSNPN and SVGIG (reference sequence). Trimming took 8 bases from V and 6 from J, leaving 22 bases between them. The CDR3 extends over 14 amino acids. CDR3 coding DNA: TGTGCCCAAAGACGGGGGGCTGGTTGGGCTGAAGCTTTCTTT. It translates to CAQRRGAGWAEAFF.

The genes are TRBV11-2 and TRBJ2-7, with D possibly TRBD2 on 6 matching bases. The length of the CDR3 is 15 residues. The V and J ends lost 6 bases and 0 bases respectively, with 15 bases between them. Germline CDR1 SGHAT, CDR2 FQNNGV. The CDR3 sequence is CASSFHGGASYEQYF. CDR3 nucleotide sequence: TGTGCCAGCAGTTTCCACGGGGGAGCCTCCTACGAGCAGTACTTC.

This chain joins TRBV29-1 and TRBJ2-2; D perhaps matches TRBD2 (6 bases). This CDR3 is built from 13 residues. Germline lookup yields CDR1 SQVTM and CDR2 ANQGSEA. CDR3: CSAGREPTGELFF. As DNA, the CDR3 is TGCAGTGCGGGACGGGAGCCCACCGGGGAGCTGTTTTTT.

This clone was counted once. V usage is TRBV18 and J usage is TRBJ2-7; TRBD1 matches 9 bases. The germline CDR1 and CDR2 sequences are KGHSH and LQKENI. The CDR3 is 13 amino acids. Trimming cost V 6 bases and J 5 bases; bases outside gene matches: 5. The CDR3 DNA reads TGTGCCAGCTCGTCAAGACAGGGGGACGAGCAGTACTTC. Translated, it gives CASSSRQGDEQYF.

The J gene is TRBJ2-1, the V gene TRBV2, with TRBD2 identical over 9 bases. The length of the CDR3 is 14 residues. Looked up from germline, CDR1 is SNHLY and CDR2 is FYNNEI. Unmatched junction bases numbered 10, after V lost 8 bases and J lost 8 bases. The CDR3 coding sequence is TGTGCCAGCCCCAGACGGCGGGAGGGGGATGAGCAGTTCTTC. Translating it yields CASPRRREGDEQFF.

The chain uses TRBV19 and TRBJ1-1, with D maybe TRBD1 (5 bases). The CDR3 has 14 amino acids. Per the germline V gene, CDR1 is LNHDA and CDR2 is SQIVND (reference sequence). V lost 5 bases to trimming and J lost 4 bases, with 14 bases between them. CDR3 sequence (DNA): TGTGCCAGTAGTGCCAAAGGGGCGTTCACTGAAGCTTTCTTT. It yields the protein CASSAKGAFTEAFF.

The chain is built from TRBV5-1 and TRBJ1-1; a possible D gene is TRBD1 (6 bases). This CDR3 is 13 amino acids long. V was cut by 7 bases and J by 3 bases, with 13 bases left in between. Germline V gene sequence: CDR1 SGHRS, CDR2 YFSETQ. The CDR3 reads CASYDGQYTEAFF. The CDR3 DNA reads as TGCGCCAGCTACGACGGACAGTACACTGAAGCTTTCTTT. Combining the CDR3 with reference TRBV5-1 and TRBJ1-1 gives the whole variable domain KAGVTQTPRYLIKTRGQQVTLSCSPISGHRSVSWYQQTPGQGLQFLFEYFSETQRNKGNFPGRFSGRQFSNSRSEMNVSTLELGDSALYLCASYDGQYTEAFFGQGTRLTVV.

This clone has just a few counts. The rearrangement links TRBV14 to TRBJ2-2, with 8 bases fitting TRBD2. CDR1 is SGHDN and CDR2 is FVKESK in the germline V gene. This CDR3 spans 17 amino acids. V shed 4 bases and J 6 bases; nucleotides not matched to a gene: 13. The CDR3 DNA reads as TGTGCCAGCAGCCCCAGACCCGGGAGGGCGATGGCCGGGGAGCTGTTTTTT. It yields the protein CASSPRPGRAMAGELFF.